These 23 T cell receptor beta chains came from one sample sequenced in a study of cytomegalovirus exposure and HLA in healthy donors (dated by TCRdb to 2016 to 2017). The protocol used for the library was the immunoSEQ multiplex PCR assay. The multiplex PCR relied on a mix of 60 forward primers for TCR Vbeta segments and 13 reverse primers for TCR Jbeta segments. TCRdb re-hosts the immuneACCESS table, in-frame sequences only. Its copies lack some clones; in the studies checked, an unresolved V gene accounts for under half of them, and the cause for the rest is not known. In this sample the table shows about 88,000 clones, over 80% of which occur a single time. Roughly 2.2% of the sample goes to the ten largest clones. The material sequenced was PBMCs. These receptors all stem from a man aged 18 to 30 in good health and CMV-seronegative.

V and J are TRBV19 and TRBJ1-1; no clear D. Trimming removed 8 bases at V and 3 bases at J, with 7 bases between. This CDR3 is built from 11 residues. CDR1 is LNHDA, CDR2 SQIVND, per germline (reference sequence). The CDR3 region is CASSVYTEAFF. The CDR3 nucleotides are TGTGCCAGTTCAGTGTACACTGAAGCTTTCTTT.

This clone was counted only a few times. The rearrangement joins TRBV7-9 to TRBJ2-1; the match to TRBD1 covers 7 bases. This CDR3 contains 12 residues. Trimming took 9 bases from V and 8 from J; bases not matched to a gene: 7. Germline V lookup: CDR1 SEHNR, CDR2 FQNEAQ (reference sequence). The CDR3 sequence is CASLTGRDEQFF. DNA for the CDR3: TGTGCCAGTTTGACAGGGCGTGATGAGCAGTTCTTC.

Here the CDR3 DNA reads TGCGCCAGCAGCCAAGATCTAATTAGCGGGGCTAACACTGAAGCTTTCTTT. Its translation is CASSQDLISGANTEAFF. The V and J genes are TRBV4-3 and TRBJ1-1; tentative D call: TRBD1 (5 bases). This CDR3 is 17 amino acids long. Germline CDR1 LGHNA, CDR2 YSLEER. Trimming removed 0 bases at V and 2 bases at J, with 16 bases between.

This clone was recorded once. The chain is built from TRBV29-1 and TRBJ2-5; the match to TRBD1 covers 10 bases. CDR1 and CDR2 (germline): SQVTM, ANQGSEA. This CDR3 is 14 amino acids long. Trimming cost V 6 bases and J 5 bases; bases outside gene matches: 9. The CDR3 bases are TGCAGCGTGCCCCGGGACAGGGGAGGCGAGACCCAGTACTTC. Translated: CSVPRDRGGETQYF.

The chain couples TRBV18 to TRBJ2-1, with 10 bases matching TRBD2. The germline CDR1 and CDR2 sequences are KGHSH and LQKENI. Trimming at V came to 5 bases and at J to 5 bases, leaving 3 bases not matched to a gene. The CDR3 covers 14 residues. CDR3 nucleotides: TGTGCCAGCTCAGCACTAGCGGGACACAATGAGCAGTTCTTC. It translates to CASSALAGHNEQFF.

The chain recombines TRBV7-3 with TRBJ2-2, with D uncertain. Trimming shortened V by 1 base and J by 5 bases, and 5 bases separated the two germline ends. The CDR3 has 13 amino acids. CDR1 and CDR2 (germline): SGHTA, FQGTGA. The CDR3 spells CASSLISTGELFF. The CDR3 bases are TGTGCCAGCAGCTTAATCAGTACCGGGGAGCTGTTTTTT.

The V and J genes are TRBV10-3 and TRBJ2-3, with TRBD2 matching 16 bases. This CDR3 has 15 residues. Germline values: CDR1 ENHRY, CDR2 SYGVKD. The ends lost 6 bases at V and 7 bases at J; junction bases unmatched: 4. The CDR3 spells CAISLGLAGGNTQYF. The CDR3, as DNA: TGTGCCATCAGCCTGGGACTAGCGGGAGGGAATACGCAGTATTTT.

The chain employs TRBV10-2 and TRBJ2-1, with a weak D call TRBD2 (6 bases). Trimming removed 7 bases from V and 3 bases from J, with 16 bases in between. Germline CDR1 WSHSY, CDR2 SAAADI. The CDR3 totals 15 residues. The CDR3 here is CASMLSRGSYNEQFF. The CDR3 bases are TGCGCCAGCATGTTGTCCCGGGGGAGCTACAATGAGCAGTTCTTC.

The genes are TRBV12-5 and TRBJ2-3, with 7 bases fitting TRBD2. Germline V CDR1 and CDR2: LGHNT, FRNRAP. Trimming at V came to 1 base and at J to 9 bases, leaving 10 bases not matched to a gene. CDR3 length: 15 amino acids. The CDR3 here is CASGLGPARGGTQYF. The DNA for the CDR3 is TGTGCTAGTGGTTTGGGCCCGGCCCGGGGAGGGACGCAGTATTTT.

The chain has TRBV14 and TRBJ2-5; TRBD2 might be the D (5 bases). The V gene's germline CDR1 is SGHDN and CDR2 FVKESK. CDR3 length: 17 residues. Deletions cut 1 base from V and 2 bases from J, with 17 bases between. The CDR3 DNA follows: TGTGCCAGCAGCCAAGGGCAGGTCGGCGGGCCTCAAGAGACCCAGTACTTC. As protein: CASSQGQVGGPQETQYF.

The rearrangement links TRBV5-1 to TRBJ1-1; possibly TRBD1 for D (5 bases). Germline assignment: CDR1 SGHRS and CDR2 YFSETQ. V dropped 4 bases and J dropped 10 bases, with 20 bases sitting between them. This CDR3 contains 14 residues. CDR3 coding DNA: TGCGCCAGCAGCCTAGAAACTGGTGGGGGGAGAGCTTTCTTT. This translates into CASSLETGGGRAFF.

The rearrangement uses TRBV27 and TRBJ1-1; 7 bases line up with TRBD1. The CDR3 is 13 residues long. V was clipped by 4 bases and J by 8 bases; unmatched bases: 7. Germline V lookup: CDR1 MNHEY, CDR2 SMNVEV (reference sequence). The CDR3 spells CASSSLGTAEAFF. In nucleotides, the CDR3 is TGTGCCAGCAGTTCTCTTGGGACAGCCGAAGCTTTCTTT.

The CDR3: CASSLQKGGPDETQYF. The CDR3 DNA is TGTGCCAGCAGCTTGCAAAAGGGAGGGCCGGATGAGACCCAGTACTTC. V is TRBV5-4 and J is TRBJ2-5; TRBD2 agrees at 7 bases. V lost 1 base to trimming and J lost 5 bases; unmatched junction nucleotides: 11. The CDR3 is made up of 16 amino acids. In germline, CDR1 is SGHNT, CDR2 YYREEE (reference sequence).

J is TRBJ1-1 and V is TRBV5-6, with D uncertain. V shed 1 base and J shed 4 bases, with 11 bases lying between them. The CDR3 length is 14 residues. Germline CDR1 SGHDT, CDR2 YYEEEE. CDR3 sequence (DNA): TGTGCCAGCAGCTTGTTTCCAGGTATCACTGAAGCTTTCTTT. Residues: CASSLFPGITEAFF.

The chain employs TRBV5-4 and TRBJ2-1, with D possibly being TRBD2 (6 bases). The CDR3 is made up of 14 amino acids. The germline V gene encodes CDR1 SGHNT and CDR2 YYREEE (reference sequence). Between the trimmed V and J ends, which lost 4 bases and 5 bases, there was a span of 13 bases. As DNA, the CDR3 is TGTGCCAGCAGCCCGGTGGAGGGCCACAATGAGCAGTTCTTC. Translated: CASSPVEGHNEQFF.

CDR3 bases: TGTGCCAGCAGCGTAGGGGGCGCTGTCGACATCGCGCAGTTCTTC. Its translation: CASSVGGAVDIAQFF. This chain links TRBV9 with TRBJ2-1, with D perhaps TRBD1 (5 bases). Germline values: CDR1 SGDLS, CDR2 YYNGEE. V dropped 0 bases and J dropped 12 bases, with 19 bases sitting between them. The CDR3 has 15 amino acids.

The chain couples TRBV4-2 to TRBJ2-7, with 8 bases fitting TRBD2. There are 16 residues in the CDR3. Trimming removed 5 bases from V and 4 bases from J; junction bases left unmatched: 13. The germline V gene has CDR1 LGHNA and CDR2 YNFKEQ. This chain's CDR3 is CASSFTAGASGYEQYF. CDR3 DNA: TGTGCCAGCAGCTTCACGGCTGGGGCTAGCGGGTACGAGCAGTACTTC.

This clone has more than one count but fewer than ten. This sequence joins TRBV4-1 and TRBJ1-1; D call uncertain. V lost 0 bases, J lost 2 bases, and 13 bases lay in between. Germline V gene lookup returns CDR1 MGHRA and CDR2 YSYEKL. The CDR3 consists of 16 residues. The CDR3 reads CASSQDWARVNTEAFF. The CDR3 region has the DNA TGCGCCAGCAGCCAAGATTGGGCCAGAGTTAACACTGAAGCTTTCTTT.

In its sample, this clone was seen a few times. This chain uses TRBV6-1 with TRBJ1-5; D gene ambiguous. Deletions cut 8 bases from V and 0 bases from J, with 8 bases between. This CDR3 is 13 amino acids long. Germline V CDR1 and CDR2: MNHNS, SASEGT. The CDR3 coding sequence is TGTGCCAGCCAATACACTAGCAATCAGCCCCAGCATTTT. It translates to CASQYTSNQPQHF.

V usage is TRBV5-1 and J usage is TRBJ2-5, with 7 positions matching TRBD2. Germline CDR1 reads SGHRS; CDR2 reads YFSETQ. The CDR3 sequence is 18 residues long. The V gene end was trimmed by 0 bases and the J gene end by 4 bases; junction bases not matched to a gene: 15. The CDR3 protein is CASSLGVGGRRGRETQYF. The CDR3 bases are TGCGCCAGCAGCTTGGGGGTCGGCGGGAGAAGGGGACGAGAGACCCAGTACTTC.

This clone showed up just a few times. This chain links TRBV7-9 with TRBJ2-4; the D gene is possibly TRBD2 (6 bases). V gave up 5 bases and J gave up 0 bases, with 17 bases separating them. Germline V gives CDR1 SEHNR, CDR2 FQNEAQ (reference sequence). The CDR3 sequence is 17 residues long. The CDR3 protein is CASSPWVAAVAKNIQYF. The CDR3 DNA is TGTGCCAGCAGCCCCTGGGTAGCGGCAGTAGCCAAAAACATTCAGTACTTC.

The CDR3, as DNA: TGCAGCATTTTGTGGGGGACTAACTACGAGCAGTACTTC. Its translation: CSILWGTNYEQYF. The J gene is TRBJ2-7, the V gene TRBV29-1; TRBD2 agrees at 7 bases. CDR3 size: 13 residues. Trimming took 8 bases from V and 3 from J; bases not matched to a gene: 10. CDR1 is SQVTM and CDR2 is ANQGSEA in the germline V gene.

V is TRBV13 and J is TRBJ1-1; tentative D call: TRBD1 (5 bases). Deletions cut 4 bases from V and 4 bases from J, with 10 bases between. Looked up from germline, CDR1 is PRHDT and CDR2 is FYEKMQ (reference sequence). CDR3 size: 13 residues. CDR3 in amino acids: CASSSNRPTEAFF. CDR3 DNA sequence: TGTGCCAGCAGCTCGAACAGGCCCACTGAAGCTTTCTTT.